The 10 T cell receptor beta chains in this list originate from one sample, sequenced in a study of molecular identifiers for immune sequencing clone quantification. TCRdb reprocessed the PCR reads with MiXCR, giving one entry per CDR3 protein. The table records about half a million distinct CDR3 sequences, over 20% of them present only once. Sequenced sample: naive CD8+ T cells from blood, with Jurkat cell RNA spiked in. Subset of the sample: FACS-sorted CD8+CD4-CCR7+CD45RA+ naive T cells. The receptors shown here come from a human donor in good health. Some libraries in this study had Jurkat cell RNA spiked in.

In its sample, this clonotype was seen many times. The chain has TRBV28 and TRBJ2-2; 8 bases map to TRBD1. This CDR3 contains 15 residues. Germline V gives CDR1 MDHEN, CDR2 SYDVKM. Unmatched junction bases numbered 9, after V lost 5 bases and J lost 7 bases. In nucleotides, the CDR3 is TGTGCCAGCAGTGCCCCGAGACAGGGGATCGGGGAGCTGTTTTTT. It translates to CASSAPRQGIGELFF. Filled out from reference TRBV28 and TRBJ2-2, the complete variable domain reads DVKVTQSSRYLVKRTGEKVFLECVQDMDHENMFWYRQDPGLGLRLIYFSYDVKMKEKGDIPEGYSVSREKKERFSLILESASTNQTSMYLCASSAPRQGIGELFFGEGSRLTVL.

In its sample, this clonotype was seen a few times. This chain connects TRBV5-6 to TRBJ1-1, with D possibly matching TRBD1 (5 bases). This CDR3 is 16 amino acids long. Germline V gene data show CDR1 as SGHDT and CDR2 as YYEEEE. V lost 4 bases to trimming and J lost 4 bases, with 20 bases between them. This CDR3 reads CASSPRAGWGSTEAFF. CDR3 in DNA: TGTGCCAGCAGCCCTCGCGCAGGGTGGGGGAGCACTGAAGCTTTCTTT. Filled out from reference TRBV5-6 and TRBJ1-1, the complete variable domain reads DAGVTQSPTHLIKTRGQQVTLRCSPKSGHDTVSWYQQALGQGPQFIFQYYEEEERQRGNFPDRFSGHQFPNYSSELNVNALLLGDSALYLCASSPRAGWGSTEAFFGQGTRLTVV.

V and J are TRBV21-1 and TRBJ2-7; the table's D call, TRBD1, was not checked against the DNA. TRBV21-1 is tagged as a pseudogene. The CDR3 is made up of 17 amino acids. The CDR3 sequence: CASSTRMDRPLSYEQYF. Here the CDR3 DNA reads TGTGCCAGCAGCACACGAATGGACAGGCCCCTCTCCTACGAGCAGTACTTC.

This chain uses TRBV11-2 with TRBJ1-2, with TRBD1 identical over 12 bases. This CDR3 contains 19 residues. Germline values: CDR1 SGHAT, CDR2 FQNNGV. The V gene end was trimmed by 5 bases and the J gene end by 3 bases; junction bases not matched to a gene: 16. Here the CDR3 DNA reads TGTGCCAGCAGCCTCGACCGGGACAGGGGGCTTTTGGAGGACTATGGCTACACCTTC. It is translated as CASSLDRDRGLLEDYGYTF.

The rearrangement links TRBV19 to TRBJ2-7, with D tentatively TRBD2 (6 bases). V gave up 7 bases and J gave up 3 bases, with 16 bases separating them. The CDR3 has 14 amino acids. The germline gives CDR1 LNHDA, CDR2 SQIVND (reference sequence). The CDR3, as DNA: TGTGCCAGTACCTCTGGGGGAGGTGGCTACGAGCAGTACTTC. Protein sequence: CASTSGGGGYEQYF.

This clonotype has just a few counts. The chain uses TRBV15 and TRBJ1-1; D remains ambiguous. Per germline, CDR1 LNHNV and CDR2 YYDKDF (reference sequence). Trimming shortened V by 0 bases and J by 1 base, and 12 bases separated the two germline ends. The CDR3 length is 16 residues. This CDR3 is CATSRDWGQRNTEAFF. The CDR3 bases are TGTGCCACCAGCAGAGATTGGGGTCAGCGGAACACTGAAGCTTTCTTT. The variable domain in full, with the rest retrieved from reference TRBV15 and TRBJ1-1, is DAMVIQNPRYQVTQFGKPVTLSCSQTLNHNVMYWYQQKSSQAPKLLFHYYDKDFNNEADTPDNFQSRRPNTSFCFLDIRSPGLGDTAMYLCATSRDWGQRNTEAFFGQGTRLTVV.

As DNA, the CDR3 is TGTGCCAGCAGTGAGGGACAGGGAAATTCACCCCTCCACTTT. It yields the protein CASSEGQGNSPLHF. The chain couples TRBV2 to TRBJ1-6; TRBD1 aligns across 9 bases. Trimming cost V 3 bases and J 7 bases; bases outside gene matches: 1. The CDR3 sequence is 14 residues long. The germline V gene has CDR1 SNHLY and CDR2 FYNNEI.

This clonotype turned up a few times. CDR3 in amino acids: CASAYGAGYMEAFF. The CDR3 DNA follows: TGTGCCAGCGCCTACGGGGCCGGGTATATGGAAGCTTTCTTT. The chain links TRBV27 to TRBJ1-1; TRBD1 is a possible D gene (5 bases). The CDR3 loop spans 14 amino acids. V gave up 8 bases and J gave up 8 bases, with 21 bases separating them. Germline CDR1 is MNHEY and CDR2 is SMNVEV (reference sequence).

This rearrangement joins TRBV19 to TRBJ2-7; D is possibly TRBD1 (6 bases). Deletions cut 3 bases from V and 2 bases from J, with 11 bases between. CDR3 size: 14 residues. CDR1 and CDR2 (germline): LNHDA, SQIVND (reference sequence). This chain's CDR3 is CASSIGQFPYEQYF. DNA for the CDR3: TGTGCCAGTAGTATTGGACAGTTCCCCTACGAGCAGTACTTC.

This clonotype has a count of ten or more. The CDR3 DNA reads as TGCAGTGCAGGGGACAGAGTCTCCTACGAGCAGTACTTC. It specifies CSAGDRVSYEQYF. The chain links TRBV20-1 to TRBJ2-7; 7 bases are shared with TRBD1. CDR3 length: 13 residues. In germline, CDR1 is DFQATT, CDR2 SNEGSKA (reference sequence). The J segment lost 0 bases and the V segment lost 6 bases, leaving 5 bases of the junction unmatched.